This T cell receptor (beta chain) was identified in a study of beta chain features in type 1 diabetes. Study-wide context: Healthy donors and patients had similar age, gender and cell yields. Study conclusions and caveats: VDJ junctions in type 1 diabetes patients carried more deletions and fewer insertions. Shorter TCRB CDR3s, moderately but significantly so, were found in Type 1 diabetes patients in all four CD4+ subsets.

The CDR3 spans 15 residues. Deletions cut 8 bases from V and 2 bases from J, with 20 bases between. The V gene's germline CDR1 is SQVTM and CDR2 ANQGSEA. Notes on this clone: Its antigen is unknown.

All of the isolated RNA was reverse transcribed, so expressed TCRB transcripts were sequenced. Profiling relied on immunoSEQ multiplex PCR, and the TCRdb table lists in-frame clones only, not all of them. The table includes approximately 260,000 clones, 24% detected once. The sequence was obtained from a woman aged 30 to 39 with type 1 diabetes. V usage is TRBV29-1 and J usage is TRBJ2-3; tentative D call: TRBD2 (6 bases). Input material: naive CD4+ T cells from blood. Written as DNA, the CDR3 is TGCAGCCTCAACACGTGGGAGGTTAACACAGATACGCAGTATTTT. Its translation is CSLNTWEVNTDTQYF.